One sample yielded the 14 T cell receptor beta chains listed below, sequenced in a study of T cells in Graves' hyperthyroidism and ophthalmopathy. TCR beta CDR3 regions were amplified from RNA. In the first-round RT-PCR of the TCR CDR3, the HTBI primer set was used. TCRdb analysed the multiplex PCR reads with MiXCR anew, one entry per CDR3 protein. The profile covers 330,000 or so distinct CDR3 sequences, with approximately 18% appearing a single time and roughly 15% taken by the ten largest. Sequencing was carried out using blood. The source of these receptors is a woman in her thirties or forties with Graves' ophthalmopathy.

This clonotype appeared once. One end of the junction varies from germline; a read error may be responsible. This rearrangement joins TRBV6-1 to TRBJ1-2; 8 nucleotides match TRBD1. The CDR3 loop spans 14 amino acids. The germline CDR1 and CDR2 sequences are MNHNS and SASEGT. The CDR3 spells CASTRQGTEYTISF. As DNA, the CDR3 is TGTGCCAGCACTAGACAGGGGACCGAATATACAATTTCCTTC.

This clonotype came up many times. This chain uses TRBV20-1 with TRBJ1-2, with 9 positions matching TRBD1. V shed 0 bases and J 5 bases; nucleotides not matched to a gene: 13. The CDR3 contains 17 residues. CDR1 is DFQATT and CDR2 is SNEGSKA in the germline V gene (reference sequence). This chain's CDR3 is CSARDIAPGTGRYGYTF. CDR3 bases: TGCAGTGCTAGAGATATAGCCCCTGGGACAGGGAGATATGGCTACACCTTC.

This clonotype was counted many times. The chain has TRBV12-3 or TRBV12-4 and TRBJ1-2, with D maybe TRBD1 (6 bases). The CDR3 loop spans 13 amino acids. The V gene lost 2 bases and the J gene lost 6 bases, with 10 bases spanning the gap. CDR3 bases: TGTGCCAGCAGTTTAATGGGGGCTGATGGCTACACCTTC. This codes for CASSLMGADGYTF.

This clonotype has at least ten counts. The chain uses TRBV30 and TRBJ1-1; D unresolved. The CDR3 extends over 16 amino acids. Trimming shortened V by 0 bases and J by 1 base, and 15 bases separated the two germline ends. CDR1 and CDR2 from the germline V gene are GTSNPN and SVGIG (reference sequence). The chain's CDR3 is CAWSVRQPQRNTEAFF. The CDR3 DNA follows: TGTGCCTGGAGTGTACGACAACCCCAACGGAACACTGAAGCTTTCTTT.

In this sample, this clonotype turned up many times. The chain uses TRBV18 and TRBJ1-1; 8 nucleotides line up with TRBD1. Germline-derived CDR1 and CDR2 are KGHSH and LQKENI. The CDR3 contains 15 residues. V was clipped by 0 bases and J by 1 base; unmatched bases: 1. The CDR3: CASSPPDRANTEAFF. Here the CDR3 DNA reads TGTGCCAGCTCACCACCGGACAGGGCGAACACTGAAGCTTTCTTT. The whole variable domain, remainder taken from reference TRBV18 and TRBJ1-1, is NAGVMQNPRHLVRRRGQEARLRCSPMKGHSHVYWYRQLPEEGLKFMVYLQKENIIDESGMPKERFSAEFPKEGPSILRIQQVVRGDSAAYFCASSPPDRANTEAFFGQGTRLTVV.

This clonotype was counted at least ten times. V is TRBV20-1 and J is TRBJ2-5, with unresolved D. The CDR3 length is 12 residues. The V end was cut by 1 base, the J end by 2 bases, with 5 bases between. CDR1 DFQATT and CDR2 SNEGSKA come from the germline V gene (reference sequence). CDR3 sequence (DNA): TGCAGTGCTAGAGTGTTTCAAGAGACCCAGTACTTC. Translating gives CSARVFQETQYF.

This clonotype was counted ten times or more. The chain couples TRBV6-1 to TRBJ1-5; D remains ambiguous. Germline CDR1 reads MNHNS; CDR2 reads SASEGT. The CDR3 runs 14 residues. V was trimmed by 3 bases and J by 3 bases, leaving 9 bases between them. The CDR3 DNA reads TGTGCCAGCAGTGACCCTTACACCAATCAGCCCCAGCATTTT. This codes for CASSDPYTNQPQHF.

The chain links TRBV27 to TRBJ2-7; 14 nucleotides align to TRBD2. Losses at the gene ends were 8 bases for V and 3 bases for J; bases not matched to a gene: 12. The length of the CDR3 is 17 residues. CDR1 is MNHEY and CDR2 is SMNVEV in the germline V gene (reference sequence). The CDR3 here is CASAGTSGSTQFYEQYF. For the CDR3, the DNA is TGTGCCAGCGCCGGGACTAGCGGGAGTACGCAATTCTACGAGCAGTACTTC.

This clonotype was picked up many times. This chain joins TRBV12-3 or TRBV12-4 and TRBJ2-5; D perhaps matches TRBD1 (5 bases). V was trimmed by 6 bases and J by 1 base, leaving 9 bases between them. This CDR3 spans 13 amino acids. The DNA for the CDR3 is TGTGCCAGCAGACAGGAATTCCAAGAGACCCAGTACTTC. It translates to CASRQEFQETQYF.

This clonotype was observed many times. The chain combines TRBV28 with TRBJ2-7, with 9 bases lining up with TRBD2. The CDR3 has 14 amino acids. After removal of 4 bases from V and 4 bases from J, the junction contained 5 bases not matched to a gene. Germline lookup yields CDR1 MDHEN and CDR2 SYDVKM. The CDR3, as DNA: TGTGCCAGCAGTTCGGCGGGAGGGCCATACGAGCAGTACTTC. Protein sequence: CASSSAGGPYEQYF.

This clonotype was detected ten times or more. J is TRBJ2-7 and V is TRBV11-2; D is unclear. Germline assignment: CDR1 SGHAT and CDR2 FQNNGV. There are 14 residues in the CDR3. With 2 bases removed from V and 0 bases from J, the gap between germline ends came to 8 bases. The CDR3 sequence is CASSLRVSSYEQYF. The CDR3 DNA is TGTGCCAGCAGCTTACGGGTTAGCTCCTACGAGCAGTACTTC.

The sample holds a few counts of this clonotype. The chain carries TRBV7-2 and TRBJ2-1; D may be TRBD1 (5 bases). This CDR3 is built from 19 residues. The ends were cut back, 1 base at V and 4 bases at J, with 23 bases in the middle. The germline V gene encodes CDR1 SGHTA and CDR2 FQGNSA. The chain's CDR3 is CASSLGPAVLSRGYNEQFF. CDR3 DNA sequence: TGTGCCAGCAGCTTAGGGCCCGCCGTTTTGTCTAGGGGATACAATGAGCAGTTCTTC.

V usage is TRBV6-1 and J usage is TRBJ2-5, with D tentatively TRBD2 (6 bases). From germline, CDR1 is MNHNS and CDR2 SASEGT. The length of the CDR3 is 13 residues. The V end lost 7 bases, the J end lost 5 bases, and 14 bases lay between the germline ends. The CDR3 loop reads CASNAGSGETQYF. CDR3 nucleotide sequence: TGTGCCAGCAACGCGGGGAGTGGGGAGACCCAGTACTTC.

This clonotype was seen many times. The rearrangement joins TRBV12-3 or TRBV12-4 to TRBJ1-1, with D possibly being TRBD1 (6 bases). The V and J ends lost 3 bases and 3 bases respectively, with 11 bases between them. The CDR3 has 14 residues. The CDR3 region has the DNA TGTGCCAGCAGTTTTGGGACATGGGACACTGAAGCTTTCTTT. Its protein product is CASSFGTWDTEAFF.